This TCR beta chain was captured by sequencing in a study of cytomegalovirus exposure and HLA in healthy donors (TCRdb year 2017). About the investigation overall: In an earlier analysis of around 540 of the donors, roughly 300 Gb of sequence data and roughly 100 million unique TCR beta sequences from roughly 200 million T cells were reported. Approximately 310 gigabases of sequencing data and around 87 million unique TCR sequences were included in an early release covering 550 to 800 HLA-typed donors. The genetic ancestry cluster associated with self-reported Caucasian donors included roughly 84% of the roughly 360 genotyped donors. The study aimed to test whether signatures of past pathogen exposure could be identified by cataloging public T cell receptors. The study profiled the T cell repertoires of about 720 subjects by immunosequencing and related them to cytomegalovirus serostatus. Along with the roughly 700-subject first cohort, a separate validation cohort of over a hundred different subjects was used. The study combined high-throughput TCR immunosequencing, statistical association of individual TCRs with disease status, and machine learning to predict cytomegalovirus infection status. To study patterns of TCR occurrence, a later analysis re-analyzed previously published TCR beta repertoires from around 670 donors and added high-resolution HLA genotyping. The later analysis used no new phenotypic data to find candidate immune exposures, relying instead on TCR beta sequences and their occurrence across donors. An earlier analysis of more than 450 of the donors used high-throughput TCR beta sequencing to judge whether each TCR beta V gene segment behaved as functional or pseudogenic. Donor age, sex, ethnicity and CMV serostatus were compiled alongside the repertoire data. A later genetic analysis used genome-wide SNP genotypes for about 65% of the 666 donors, treating that subset as a discovery cohort. All discovery cohort repertoires had been generated using a single sequencing platform. HLA typing included class I and class II loci at four-digit resolution. The number of donors typed differed by locus, with about 629-640 for A, B, C, DRB1 and DQB1, 522 for DQA1, about 610 for DPA1, and 472 for DPB1. Several DR-DQ haplotypes were handled as single units for association and clustering because linkage in the cohort was strong. Among about 400 genotyped donors of the cohort, an average of roughly 230,000 unique TCR beta nucleotide sequences was sequenced per donor, of which about 19% were non-productive. General findings and caveats noted by the study authors: Specific HLA alleles were associated with over 15,000 TCR beta sequences at a false discovery rate of 0.05 in a later analysis. A later analysis found that TCR association rates varied across HLA loci, with DRB1 alleles showing the most associated TCRs and HLA-C alleles the fewest. Immune exposure information for the cohort was limited to CMV serostatus. A few of the identified cytomegalovirus-associated TCR beta chains were confirmed in vitro to be specific for cytomegalovirus antigens. The authors suggested that the approach could potentially be extended to other disease states and immunological phenotypes. The sequencing pipeline was judged likely to have produced a cluster of highly shared sequence variants as a technical artifact. A later analysis found that HLA-associated TCR beta chains were more clonally expanded and had lower generation probabilities than equally common non-associated chains. In a later genetic analysis, fewer N-insertions in productive TCRs were reported among donors in an Asian-associated ancestry cluster than the approximately 710-donor mean. Correlated functional status among segregating V segments might be attributable to linkage disequilibrium, but an unknown experimental factor could not be ruled out. In this cohort, only TCR beta chains were sequenced, and detectable features were limited by the absence of alpha or paired-chain data. Because some donors lacked HLA typing at each locus, the association tests relied only on the typed subset. According to a later analysis, parvovirus B19, influenza, CMV and Epstein-Barr virus appeared linked to several top co-occurrence clusters. While some public TCRs were present in many individuals, most TCR sequences turned up only very rarely across donors. V-gene and J-gene trimming of TCR beta chains was associated with a missense DCLRE1C variant in a later genetic analysis, and the association was replicated in an independent cohort. Sequencing depth was assumed to be roughly uniform across donors in the presence/absence analyses, though that assumption may not hold. Most CMV-associated TCR beta chains appeared to be HLA-restricted in a later analysis, and the HLA associations seemed to be driven largely by CMV exposure. In an earlier analysis of under 600 of the donors, most TCR beta V segments were observed in productive rearrangements about 87% or about 30% of the time, broadly matching IMGT annotations. A further reported finding was that TCR beta sequences accurately predicted the HLA-A and HLA-B alleles for most subjects in the first cohort. The classifier was reported to diagnose cytomegalovirus status with high specificity and sensitivity in both the original and validation cohorts. A total of about 150 TCR beta chains were listed by the study as associated with cytomegalovirus. The earlier analysis of nearly 600 of the donors excluded seventeen rarely observed V segments, including chromosome 9 orphons, because counts were too low. When HLA alleles, especially DR and DQ, strongly co-occurred, attributing TCR associations to individual alleles was difficult.

In total, 666 healthy bone marrow donors made up the cohort. Cohort members were all nominally healthy when sampled, although unrecorded immune exposures were likely present. The donor tested CMV seronegative, placing the donor among the 350 to 400 seronegative members of the cohort. Every donor gave a peripheral blood sample, and the peripheral blood mononuclear cells from that sample were used for TCR beta sequencing. The Qiagen DNeasy Blood Extraction Kit was used to extract genomic DNA from the blood cell samples. Comment on this clone: Its antigen remains unidentified. Nothing much larger sits one base from this clone, and base qualities are not available.

Library generation was performed with the immunoSEQ multiplex PCR assay. For the multiplex PCR, a mixture combining 60 forward primers for TCR Vbeta segments and 13 reverse primers for TCR Jbeta segments was used. Amplification of the CDR3 region of rearranged TCR beta genes was performed with a multiplex PCR assay on genomic DNA. The amplified TCR beta libraries were sequenced on the Illumina HiSeq System as 87-base-pair reads. The paper's processing steps were these. In a later analysis, roughly 80 million unique TCR beta chains were counted across the 500 to 850 repertoires, and roughly 11 million of these chains were shared by at least two donors. Raw reads were error-corrected and collapsed into unique sequences with a nearest-neighbor algorithm that merged closely related sequences to remove PCR and sequencing errors. Alignment of CDR3 sequences to IMGT reference sequences was used to assign V, D and J gene segments. For a sequence to be retained, a match of at least six nucleotides to both a V gene segment and a J gene segment was required. A rearrangement was called productive if the CDR3 had no stop codons and remained in frame with V and J, and every other rearrangement was called non-productive. Following IMGT convention, CDR3 was defined as the stretch from the second conserved V-encoded cysteine up to the conserved J-encoded phenylalanine. The earlier analysis of about 640 of the donors excluded any sequence lacking an unambiguous match to a single V gene segment. An earlier analysis of about 600 of the donors called V segments functional above 56.7% productive rearrangements and segregating when the between-donor standard deviation exceeded 5%. A statistical classification framework was developed to diagnose cytomegalovirus status using the catalog of TCR beta chain sequences. In a later analysis, V and J genes were assigned by comparing TCR nucleotide sequences against IMGT/GENE-DB human TR gene sequences. A later analysis assigned CDR3 sequences and most-parsimonious VDJ recombination scenarios with the TCRdist pipeline. A later analysis defined each TCR beta chain by its CDR3 amino acid sequence plus V-gene family, and excluded reads lacking a unique V-gene family. To address suspected cross-contamination and a sequencing artifact, a later analysis removed 550 to 750 highly shared, low-generation-probability nucleotide sequences. For each public chain, a later analysis derived a clonal expansion index from normalized ranks of inferred template counts within each repertoire. In a later analysis, generation probabilities were computed using a VDJ recombination model fitted to out-of-frame rearrangements, and the results were checked against IGoR. In a later analysis, hypergeometric tests were used to score TCR-TCR, TCR-HLA and TCR-CMV co-occurrence, with a repertoire-size bias correction applied to TCR pairs. A later analysis estimated false discovery rates by permuting HLA or CMV assignments 20 times. In a later analysis, co-occurring TCRs were grouped with DBSCAN, and TCRdist sequence similarity was added when clustering was performed within HLA-allele-positive subsets. For co-occurrence clustering, repertoires with fewer than 30,000 or more than 120,000 public chains were excluded, along with roughly 5 repertoires with anomalous nucleotide sharing. TCRdb retrieved this table from immuneACCESS and kept in-frame rearrangements only. Not all clones are present; in checked studies, unresolved V genes account for under half, and no reason is known for the remainder. That table is the source of V, J and clone size, and D and trimming were worked out from the DNA. The sample table shows about 200,000 clones, and about 79% are seen once. The top ten clonotypes cover about 0.092% of the sample.

Sequenced input: PBMCs. The sequence derives from a boy aged 2-9 years in good health and CMV-seronegative.

The sequence in DNA is TGTGCCAGCACCGGGACAGGGCCCTATGGCTACACCTTC. Its protein reads: CASTGTGPYGYTF. The chain employs TRBV5-5 and TRBJ1-2; 9 central nucleotides agree with TRBD1. The CDR3, from cysteine to phenylalanine, totals 13 residues. Left in the record is the CDR3 DNA by itself, 39 bases read in frame from the first base. V trim: 6 bases; J trim: 4 bases; unmatched bases: 4. The CDR1 and CDR2 encoded by the germline V gene (reference sequence) are SGHKS and YYEKEE.